This T cell receptor (beta chain) was identified during a study of CXCR3-negative and CXCR3-positive naive CD8 T cells. Germline V gene lookup returns CDR1 SGDLS and CDR2 YYNGEE. The CDR3 is 16 amino acids. Broader study findings: TRB CDR3 hydrophobicity was greater in CXCR3-positive naive cells than in CXCR3-negative naive cells. The authors found comparable surface CD5 between naive subsets and inferred TCR strength from TRB CDR3 properties. TRBV-TRBJ usage was alike in naive CXCR3-negative and CXCR3-positive cells but differed in memory cells.

Libraries of TRB cDNA were made by 5' RACE and carried UMIs. TCRdb re-analyzed the 5' RACE reads; it lists each CDR3 protein once, without DNA. The listing records about 60,000 distinct CDR3 sequences. A remark on this clonotype: Its antigen is unidentified.

Among CD8+ T cells, naive ones were CD45RO-CCR7+CD27+CD95-. The sequencing sample was made of naive CXCR3+ CD8+ T cells from blood. Noted subset: CD45RO-CCR7+CD27+CD95- naive CD8+ T cells expressing CXCR3 (TNR3+). This chain joins TRBV9 and TRBJ1-1; the TCRdb D gene call, TRBD1, has no DNA to confirm it. The clonotype comes from a human donor in good health. Some clones in this sample may be carry-over from other donors' samples. This chain's CDR3 is CASSVGKGDLSTEAFF.